The present entry profiles one T cell receptor (beta chain) with its context. This sample was taken from a study of T cells expressing NK-cell markers. From germline, CDR1 is MNHEY and CDR2 SVGEGT. This CDR3 spans 15 amino acids. From its re-call of the 5' RACE reads, TCRdb lists each CDR3 protein once, without DNA. The listing records some 450,000 distinct CDR3 sequences. This receptor was taken from a woman aged 18 to 75 in good health. The chain has TRBV6-2 or TRBV6-3 and TRBJ1-2; TCRdb names TRBD1, which stays unverified in the absence of DNA. Sequencing was carried out using blood T cells: a sorted CD56 or NKG2C T cell subset, CD4+ or CD8+ T cells, or bulk PBMC T cells (not recorded which). CDR3 loop: CASSQGTGGNYGYTF.